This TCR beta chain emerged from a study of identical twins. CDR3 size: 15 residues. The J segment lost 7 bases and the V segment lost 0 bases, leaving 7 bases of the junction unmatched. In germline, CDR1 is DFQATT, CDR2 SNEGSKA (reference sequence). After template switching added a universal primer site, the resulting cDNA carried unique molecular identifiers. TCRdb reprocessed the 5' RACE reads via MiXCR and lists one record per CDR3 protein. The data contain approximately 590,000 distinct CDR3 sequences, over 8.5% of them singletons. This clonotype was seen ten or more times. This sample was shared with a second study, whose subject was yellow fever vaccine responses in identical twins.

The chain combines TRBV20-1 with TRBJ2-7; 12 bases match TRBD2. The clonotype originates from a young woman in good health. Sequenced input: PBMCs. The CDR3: CSARDVSSGRVEQYF. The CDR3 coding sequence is TGCAGTGCTAGAGATGTGTCTAGCGGGAGGGTAGAGCAGTACTTC.